Below are 20 T cell receptor beta chains sequenced from a single sample in a study of radiotherapy plus CTLA-4 blockade in lung cancer. Assay: immunoSEQ multiplex PCR; the TCRdb copy retains only in-frame clones and omits some. The table lists 60,000 to 65,000 clones, 60% to 80% of them singletons. The sample in question was peripheral blood, obtained from a patient treated with radiotherapy plus ipilimumab. The receptors originated from a human donor with non-small cell lung cancer who had a complete response to radiotherapy plus ipilimumab.

This clone came up once. This chain connects TRBV6-4 to TRBJ2-3; 12 bases map to TRBD1. Germline V gives CDR1 MRHNA, CDR2 SNTAGT. CDR3 length: 16 residues. V was clipped by 6 bases and J by 5 bases; unmatched bases: 9. As DNA, the CDR3 is TGTGCCAGCAGACCCGGGACAGGGGGCTTTGAAGATACGCAGTATTTT. This gives the protein CASRPGTGGFEDTQYF.

The chain carries TRBV4-3 and TRBJ1-2; D uncertain. CDR3 size: 15 residues. The germline V and J ends were trimmed by 0 bases and 7 bases, with 15 bases remaining between them. Germline CDR1 is LGHNA and CDR2 is YSLEER. Written as DNA, the CDR3 is TGCGCCAGCAGCCAAGACGCCCGGGCGGCAGGTGGCTACACCTTC. Encoded protein: CASSQDARAAGGYTF.

The chain couples TRBV19 to TRBJ1-3; D is possibly TRBD1 (6 bases). The ends were cut back, 3 bases at V and 0 bases at J, with 18 bases in the middle. Germline V gene sequence: CDR1 LNHDA, CDR2 SQIVND (reference sequence). There are 18 residues in the CDR3. The CDR3 region is CASSIPSGALSSGNTIYF. CDR3 sequence (DNA): TGTGCCAGTAGTATTCCCTCAGGGGCCCTAAGCTCTGGAAACACCATATATTTT.

The chain uses TRBV5-4 and TRBJ1-2; possibly TRBD1 for D (5 bases). This CDR3 comprises 14 residues. Trimming stripped 4 bases from V and 1 base from J, with 11 bases between. Looked up from germline, CDR1 is SGHNT and CDR2 is YYREEE (reference sequence). CDR3 in DNA: TGTGCCAGCAGCCTTGCGACAGTTAACTATGGCTACACCTTC. Its protein product is CASSLATVNYGYTF.

The V call is TRBV4-3, the J call TRBJ2-1; D gene ambiguous. CDR1 and CDR2 from the germline V gene are LGHNA and YSLEER. This CDR3 has 16 amino acids. Between the trimmed V and J ends, which lost 0 bases and 4 bases, there was a span of 13 bases. CDR3 bases: TGCGCCAGCAGCCAAGAATGGGCCAGCAATTACAATGAGCAGTTCTTC. Protein: CASSQEWASNYNEQFF.

The J gene is TRBJ1-1, the V gene TRBV5-1; D ambiguous. In germline, CDR1 is SGHRS, CDR2 YFSETQ. Trimming took off 6 bases at V and 1 base at J, with 10 bases between the two ends. This CDR3 is built from 13 residues. CDR3 nucleotide sequence: TGCGCCAGCACCTTACAAGAGAACACTGAAGCTTTCTTT. Translating gives CASTLQENTEAFF.

The rearrangement uses TRBV28 and TRBJ1-5; TRBD1 is a possible D gene (6 bases). The V gene lost 10 bases and the J gene lost 5 bases, with 15 bases spanning the gap. CDR3 length equals 13 residues. Germline CDR1 is MDHEN and CDR2 is SYDVKM. The CDR3 sequence: CATQGSVDQPQHF. CDR3 bases: TGTGCCACCCAGGGGTCCGTCGATCAGCCCCAGCATTTT.

The chain links TRBV27 to TRBJ2-7; D gene ambiguous. Looked up from germline, CDR1 is MNHEY and CDR2 is SMNVEV (reference sequence). The V gene lost 7 bases and the J gene lost 0 bases, with 16 bases spanning the gap. There are 15 residues in the CDR3. Here the CDR3 DNA reads TGTGCCAGCAAGCTAACCGGGCACAGCTCCTACGAGCAGTACGTC. Amino acids: CASKLTGHSSYEQYV.

The genes are TRBV10-3 and TRBJ1-3; TRBD1 agrees at 8 bases. Germline trimming cut 4 bases from V and 2 bases from J; bases unmatched to any gene: 4. The CDR3 spans 15 residues. Germline assignment: CDR1 ENHRY and CDR2 SYGVKD. As DNA, the CDR3 is TGTGCCATCAGTGGGACAGGGACTACTGGAAACACCATATATTTT. Amino acids: CAISGTGTTGNTIYF.

J is TRBJ2-7 and V is TRBV10-3; weak D call: TRBD1 (6 bases). The germline V and J ends were trimmed by 5 bases and 5 bases, with 13 bases remaining between them. The CDR3 extends over 13 amino acids. CDR1 ENHRY and CDR2 SYGVKD come from the germline V gene. The CDR3 DNA reads TGTGCCATCAGTCGTGAACAGGGCCACGAGCAGTACGTC. This translates into CAISREQGHEQYV.

The chain uses TRBV7-2 and TRBJ2-7, with D perhaps TRBD2 (5 bases). Germline-derived CDR1 and CDR2 are SGHTA and FQGNSA. This CDR3 region has 14 residues. V was cut by 1 base and J by 2 bases, with 9 bases left in between. As DNA, the CDR3 is TGTGCCAGCAGCTTAGGAGGGTCTACCTACGAGCAGTACTTC. This translates into CASSLGGSTYEQYF.

This sequence joins TRBV7-9 and TRBJ2-7, with TRBD2 matching 7 bases. Trimming removed 5 bases from V and 4 bases from J; junction bases left unmatched: 8. From germline, CDR1 is SEHNR and CDR2 FQNEAQ (reference sequence). The CDR3 runs to 14 residues. The CDR3 spells CASSPREGRYEQYV. CDR3 bases: TGTGCCAGCAGCCCCAGGGAGGGGCGTTACGAGCAGTACGTC.

The chain carries TRBV28 and TRBJ1-2, with D perhaps TRBD1 (5 bases). Trimming shortened V by 2 bases and J by 4 bases, and 14 bases separated the two germline ends. The CDR3 length is 15 residues. The germline CDR1 and CDR2 sequences are MDHEN and SYDVKM. CDR3 sequence reads: CASSLARGFGYGYTF. The CDR3 DNA is TGTGCCAGCAGTTTAGCTCGGGGGTTCGGCTATGGCTACACCTTC.

The chain carries TRBV18 and TRBJ2-1; D remains unclear. V dropped 5 bases and J dropped 3 bases, with 17 bases sitting between them. The CDR3 totals 16 residues. Germline V lookup: CDR1 KGHSH, CDR2 LQKENI. CDR3 protein: CASSAQPLTGYNEQFF. In nucleotides, the CDR3 is TGTGCCAGCTCAGCACAACCGTTGACCGGCTACAATGAGCAGTTCTTC.

This chain joins TRBV7-6 and TRBJ1-2, with a weak D call TRBD1 (5 bases). The germline gives CDR1 SGHVS, CDR2 FNYEAQ. This CDR3 comprises 14 residues. Trimming stripped 2 bases from V and 4 bases from J, with 11 bases between. As DNA, the CDR3 is TGTGCCAGCAGCTTACAGGGATCCTCCTATGGCTACACCTTC. It translates to CASSLQGSSYGYTF.

Note on this clone: This sample includes further DNA sequences coding for the same CDR3. This chain joins TRBV6-5 and TRBJ2-1, with a tentative D call TRBD1 (6 bases). The CDR3 length is 15 residues. With 5 bases removed from V and 0 bases from J, the gap between germline ends came to 11 bases. In germline, CDR1 is MNHEY, CDR2 SVGAGI. The CDR3 DNA is TGTGCCAGCAGTCCCCGGACAGTCTCCTACAATGAGCAGTTCTTC. Amino acid sequence: CASSPRTVSYNEQFF.

The genes are TRBV6-6 and TRBJ2-5; possible D gene TRBD1, 6 bases. The germline V and J ends were trimmed by 5 bases and 5 bases, with 15 bases remaining between them. CDR1 MNHNY and CDR2 SVGAGI come from the germline V gene (reference sequence). The CDR3 is 14 amino acids. The CDR3 region is CASSAGARSETQYF. The CDR3 DNA sequence: TGTGCCAGCAGTGCAGGGGCGAGAAGTGAGACCCAGTACTTC.

The V call is TRBV6-1, the J call TRBJ1-5; D not resolved. Between the trimmed V and J ends, which lost 4 bases and 0 bases, there was a span of 10 bases. The CDR3 length is 15 residues. CDR1 is MNHNS, CDR2 SASEGT, per germline. In nucleotides, the CDR3 is TGTGCCAGCAGTGCGCAGAGCTTTAGCAATCAGCCCCAGCATTTT. Encoded protein: CASSAQSFSNQPQHF.

This clone appeared once. This chain links TRBV2 with TRBJ2-2; D may be TRBD2 (6 bases). The germline V gene encodes CDR1 SNHLY and CDR2 FYNNEI. The CDR3 sequence is 16 residues long. V dropped 6 bases and J dropped 1 base, with 15 bases sitting between them. This CDR3 reads CASSESTGVNTGELFF. The CDR3 DNA sequence: TGTGCCAGCAGCGAAAGTACGGGGGTGAACACCGGGGAGCTGTTTTTT.

The chain joins TRBV5-1 to TRBJ1-2; D possibly corresponds to TRBD1 (5 bases). CDR1 is SGHRS, CDR2 YFSETQ, per germline. V was cut by 5 bases and J by 4 bases, with 12 bases left in between. The CDR3 totals 13 residues. The CDR3 is CASSPDSSYGYTF. The CDR3 bases are TGCGCCAGCAGTCCCGACAGCTCCTATGGCTACACCTTC.